These 3 T cell receptor beta chains were all obtained from the same sample, sequenced in a study of CD4 T cells in relation to SARS-CoV-2 and coronaviruses. This table comes from immunoSEQ multiplex PCR, and its TCRdb copy is limited to in-frame clones, with some not included. The sample lists tens of thousands of clones, around 76% occurring once. Unexposed donor CD4+ T cells date from about 2011-2018, before the COVID-19 pandemic. Isolation of CD4+ T cells took place after less than twelve days in culture. For these receptors, no antigen is known. The material sequenced was CD4+ T cells from PBMCs, cultured in vitro. The receptors shown here come from a human donor in good health.

This sequence joins TRBV9 and TRBJ1-6, with a possible D match to TRBD1 (5 bases). CDR1 and CDR2 (germline): SGDLS, YYNGEE. The length of the CDR3 is 15 residues. Trimming stripped 0 bases from V and 8 bases from J, with 12 bases between. Here the CDR3 reads CASSVGGGGDSPLHF. The CDR3 coding sequence is TGTGCCAGCAGCGTAGGTGGGGGAGGTGATTCACCCCTCCACTTT.

The table lists this clone with a count of one. This chain joins TRBV19 and TRBJ2-3, with a weak D call TRBD2 (7 bases). V was pared by 5 bases and J by 5 bases, with 17 bases between. This CDR3 is built from 15 residues. Germline V CDR1 and CDR2: LNHDA, SQIVND (reference sequence). The CDR3 sequence is CASSPVAGEGDTQYF. The CDR3 region has the DNA TGTGCCAGTAGTCCCGTGGCAGGGGAGGGAGATACGCAGTATTTT.

The V call is TRBV7-2, the J call TRBJ2-7, with TRBD2 matching 8 bases. Germline lookup yields CDR1 SGHTA and CDR2 FQGNSA. V was clipped by 5 bases and J by 3 bases; unmatched bases: 3. The CDR3 sequence is 13 residues long. This CDR3 reads CASSPTSGYEQYF. The CDR3 bases are TGTGCCAGCAGCCCCACTAGCGGCTACGAGCAGTACTTC.